The 30 T cell receptor beta chains below were found in one sample sequenced in a study of cytotoxic CD8 clonotypes in ibrutinib-treated CLL. The data were produced by immunoSEQ multiplex PCR, yet TCRdb's version contains in-frame clones alone and is incomplete. The table records 35,000 to 55,000 clones, 60% to 75% of them present only once. The source was PBMCs, collected after 12 months of ibrutinib treatment. Receptors originate from a human donor with chronic lymphocytic leukemia.

This chain links TRBV10-3 with TRBJ1-3; 10 bases fit TRBD1. V lost 11 bases to trimming and J lost 2 bases; unmatched junction nucleotides: 6. The CDR3 has 14 residues. From germline, CDR1 is ENHRY and CDR2 SYGVKD. CDR3 sequence: CAVGTGATGNTIYF. The CDR3 DNA is TGTGCCGTTGGGACAGGGGCGACTGGAAACACCATATATTTT.

This clone turned up a few times. Additional DNA sequences in this sample encode the identical CDR3. The genes are TRBV19 and TRBJ2-1; the D is unclear. V lost 3 bases and J lost 8, with 5 bases in between. The germline V gene has CDR1 LNHDA and CDR2 SQIVND (reference sequence). CDR3 length equals 11 residues. The CDR3 here is CASSIGDEQFF. CDR3 coding DNA: TGTGCCAGTAGTATTGGGGATGAGCAGTTCTTC.

The chain links TRBV6-5 to TRBJ2-3; TRBD2 is a possible D gene (5 bases). CDR1 and CDR2 from the germline V gene are MNHEY and SVGAGI. CDR3 length equals 11 residues. The germline V and J ends were trimmed by 5 bases and 6 bases, with 6 bases remaining between them. CDR3 loop: CASSGGDTQYF. In DNA form, the CDR3 reads TGTGCCAGCAGTGGCGGGGATACGCAGTATTTT.

The genes are TRBV5-1 and TRBJ2-7; D possibly corresponds to TRBD1 (5 bases). The CDR3 is made up of 15 amino acids. Trimming took 2 bases from V and 5 from J, leaving 17 bases between them. The germline V gene has CDR1 SGHRS and CDR2 YFSETQ. The CDR3 DNA follows: TGCGCCAGCAGCTTAGGAATAGGGGTTCCCCACGAGCAGTACTTC. Translation gives CASSLGIGVPHEQYF.

V is TRBV20-1 and J is TRBJ2-7; D is possibly TRBD2 (6 bases). CDR3 size: 11 residues. Trimming shortened V by 5 bases and J by 3 bases, and 8 bases separated the two germline ends. CDR1 DFQATT and CDR2 SNEGSKA come from the germline V gene (reference sequence). The CDR3 nucleotides read TGCAGTGCTTTGCGGGGCTACGAGCAGTACTTC. This encodes CSALRGYEQYF.

This clone occurred a few times. V usage is TRBV6-1 and J usage is TRBJ2-2; D perhaps matches TRBD1 (5 bases). V was cut by 0 bases and J by 7 bases, with 12 bases left in between. The length of the CDR3 is 15 residues. Germline loops: CDR1 MNHNS, CDR2 SASEGT. CDR3 sequence reads: CASSEAPTGGGELFF. Here the CDR3 DNA reads TGTGCCAGCAGTGAAGCTCCCACAGGCGGCGGGGAGCTGTTTTTT.

The V and J genes are TRBV7-8 and TRBJ2-7; 9 positions match TRBD1. Germline V gene lookup returns CDR1 SGHVS and CDR2 FQNEAQ. V lost 4 bases to trimming and J lost 4 bases; unmatched junction nucleotides: 8. There are 15 residues in the CDR3. This CDR3 is CASSSRDRVEYEQYF. DNA for the CDR3: TGTGCCAGCAGCTCGCGGGACAGGGTGGAGTACGAGCAGTACTTC.

A single count supports this clone. The CDR3 DNA reads as TGTGCCAGCAGCCAAAAGCGGGGGGGCCTAGACACCGGGGAGCTGTTTTTT. This sequence encodes CASSQKRGGLDTGELFF. This chain links TRBV14 with TRBJ2-2, with TRBD2 matching 10 bases. The germline gives CDR1 SGHDN, CDR2 FVKESK. This CDR3 is 17 amino acids long. With 2 bases clipped from V and 3 bases from J, the junction kept 6 bases outside the gene matches. Using reference TRBV14 and TRBJ2-2 for the parts outside the CDR3, the full variable domain is EAGVTQFPSHSVIEKGQTVTLRCDPISGHDNLYWYRRVMGKEIKFLLHFVKESKQDESGMPNNRFLAERTGGTYSTLKVQPAELEDSGVYFCASSQKRGGLDTGELFFGEGSRLTVL.

In its sample, this clone was seen many times. V usage is TRBV9 and J usage is TRBJ1-1; possibly TRBD1 for D (5 bases). Germline assignment: CDR1 SGDLS and CDR2 YYNGEE. The CDR3 totals 13 residues. V lost 1 base and J 3 bases, leaving 7 bases between the germline ends. The CDR3 sequence: CASSVRGDTEAFF. CDR3 nucleotide sequence: TGTGCCAGCAGCGTACGGGGGGACACTGAAGCTTTCTTT.

This chain links TRBV2 with TRBJ1-1; no definite D call. Deletions cut 7 bases from V and 0 bases from J, with 12 bases between. The CDR3 covers 14 residues. Per germline, CDR1 SNHLY and CDR2 FYNNEI. The CDR3 DNA reads as TGTGCCAGCACCGGGATTCCAATGAACACTGAAGCTTTCTTT. It encodes CASTGIPMNTEAFF.

This chain joins TRBV6-5 and TRBJ2-7; D possibly corresponds to TRBD1 (5 bases). The CDR3 covers 14 residues. V lost 0 bases and J 3 bases, leaving 9 bases between the germline ends. Germline CDR1 MNHEY, CDR2 SVGAGI. This CDR3 is CASSYSIGDYEQYF. The CDR3, as DNA: TGTGCCAGCAGTTACTCGATAGGGGACTACGAGCAGTACTTC.

V is TRBV28 and J is TRBJ2-6; tentative D call: TRBD1 (5 bases). Germline CDR1 and CDR2: MDHEN and SYDVKM. V gave up 6 bases and J gave up 1 base, with 10 bases separating them. The CDR3 covers 15 residues. CDR3 nucleotide sequence: TGTGCCAGCAGCCCTGACAGATCTGGGGCCAACGTCCTGACTTTC. Protein: CASSPDRSGANVLTF.

This clone was detected a few times. The V and J genes are TRBV5-1 and TRBJ1-1; the match to TRBD1 covers 9 bases. The CDR3 is made up of 16 amino acids. Germline V lookup: CDR1 SGHRS, CDR2 YFSETQ. With 4 bases clipped from V and 10 bases from J, the junction kept 17 bases outside the gene matches. For the CDR3, the DNA is TGCGCCAGCAGCCTAGTCGGACAGGGGATCGAGGAACGAGCTTTCTTT. Translated, it gives CASSLVGQGIEERAFF.

The genes are TRBV15 and TRBJ1-5; D gene ambiguous. Trimming removed 3 bases at V and 2 bases at J, with 23 bases between. Germline assignment: CDR1 LNHNV and CDR2 YYDKDF (reference sequence). The length of the CDR3 is 19 residues. The CDR3 sequence is CATSREPRAVLIGNQPQHF. CDR3 bases: TGTGCCACCAGCAGGGAACCCCGGGCGGTCCTTATCGGCAATCAGCCCCAGCATTTT.

This clone was counted only a few times. The rearrangement joins TRBV6-4 to TRBJ1-2, with D perhaps matching TRBD1 (5 bases). The germline V gene has CDR1 MRHNA and CDR2 SNTAGT. V was shortened by 6 bases and J by 1 base, with 9 bases between the two germline ends. CDR3 length: 13 residues. The CDR3, as DNA: TGTGCCAGCAGCCTACAGGATAACTATGGCTACACCTTC. As protein: CASSLQDNYGYTF.

The CDR3 region is CASGIRGGYEQYF. The CDR3 DNA sequence: TGTGCCAGCGGCATTAGGGGGGGCTACGAGCAGTACTTC. The chain carries TRBV6-1 and TRBJ2-7, with D possibly being TRBD2 (7 bases). Looked up from germline, CDR1 is MNHNS and CDR2 is SASEGT. Trimming took off 8 bases at V and 3 bases at J, with 14 bases between the two ends. This CDR3 is built from 13 residues.

J is TRBJ2-5 and V is TRBV27; D may be TRBD1 (6 bases). Germline lookup yields CDR1 MNHEY and CDR2 SMNVEV (reference sequence). CDR3 length equals 16 residues. The V and J ends lost 2 bases and 1 base respectively, with 14 bases between them. The CDR3 reads CASSLIPTGFQETQYF. The CDR3 bases are TGTGCCAGCAGTTTAATTCCGACAGGATTCCAAGAGACCCAGTACTTC.

The chain links TRBV18 to TRBJ2-1; D may correspond to TRBD1 or TRBD2 (5 bases each). CDR3 length: 16 amino acids. Germline V CDR1 and CDR2: KGHSH, LQKENI. Trimming took off 6 bases at V and 5 bases at J, with 20 bases between the two ends. CDR3 coding DNA: TGTGCCAGCTCCCGCTTTACGGGACCCAGGGACAATGAGCAGTTCTTC. Protein: CASSRFTGPRDNEQFF.

The J gene is TRBJ2-1, the V gene TRBV18; 10 positions match TRBD1. The CDR3 contains 19 residues. The junction had 11 bases not matched to a gene; V was cut back by 0 bases and J by 3 bases. Per the germline V gene, CDR1 is KGHSH and CDR2 is LQKENI. CDR3 in amino acids: CASSPPGTGVQLGYNEQFF. DNA for the CDR3: TGTGCCAGCTCACCACCGGGGACAGGGGTCCAATTAGGCTACAATGAGCAGTTCTTC.

The chain carries TRBV7-3 and TRBJ2-1; weak D call: TRBD2 (7 bases). The CDR3 length is 14 residues. Germline CDR1 is SGHTA and CDR2 is FQGTGA. V shed 5 bases and J shed 10 bases, with 18 bases lying between them. The CDR3 region is CASSLRGGGREQFF. In DNA form, the CDR3 reads TGTGCCAGCAGCCTCCGGGGAGGGGGTAGGGAGCAGTTCTTC.

The chain recombines TRBV6-5 with TRBJ1-2, with D possibly matching TRBD1 (6 bases). The CDR3 has 12 amino acids. Germline V lookup: CDR1 MNHEY, CDR2 SVGAGI. V was clipped by 10 bases and J by 8 bases, with 17 bases between them. The CDR3 sequence: CATCQGNEGYTF. CDR3 bases: TGTGCCACTTGCCAGGGGAACGAAGGCTACACCTTC.

Here the CDR3 DNA reads TGTGCCAGCAAGACAGCCGAAGAGACCCAGTACTTC. This encodes CASKTAEETQYF. This rearrangement joins TRBV28 to TRBJ2-5; TRBD1 might be the D (5 bases). The ends were cut back, 7 bases at V and 3 bases at J, with 9 bases in the middle. Germline V gene data show CDR1 as MDHEN and CDR2 as SYDVKM. This CDR3 comprises 12 residues.

The chain joins TRBV2 to TRBJ2-7, with a tentative D call TRBD1 (7 bases). From germline, CDR1 is SNHLY and CDR2 FYNNEI. The CDR3 loop spans 14 amino acids. V was trimmed by 5 bases and J by 5 bases, leaving 16 bases between them. The CDR3 here is CASSQGQGGNEQYF. The CDR3 DNA sequence: TGTGCCAGCAGTCAGGGGCAGGGGGGAAACGAGCAGTACTTC.

This clone came up a few times. V is TRBV5-1 and J is TRBJ1-2, with D perhaps TRBD1 (5 bases). Trimming cost V 0 bases and J 8 bases, with 26 bases left between them. The CDR3 runs to 18 residues. Germline V gives CDR1 SGHRS, CDR2 YFSETQ. The CDR3 loop reads CASSLGLPSTGGTKGYTF. In DNA, the CDR3 is TGCGCCAGCAGCTTGGGCCTCCCATCTACTGGGGGAACGAAGGGCTACACCTTC. Looking up the rest from reference TRBV5-1 and TRBJ1-2 gives the full variable domain: KAGVTQTPRYLIKTRGQQVTLSCSPISGHRSVSWYQQTPGQGLQFLFEYFSETQRNKGNFPGRFSGRQFSNSRSEMNVSTLELGDSALYLCASSLGLPSTGGTKGYTFGSGTRLTVV.

The rearrangement uses TRBV7-8 and TRBJ2-6; 7 nucleotides line up with TRBD2. V lost 5 bases, J lost 3 bases, and 10 bases stayed unmatched. The CDR3 covers 17 residues. The germline V gene has CDR1 SGHVS and CDR2 FQNEAQ. CDR3 region: CASSPIVGGSGANVLTF. CDR3 DNA: TGTGCCAGCAGCCCTATAGTGGGGGGGAGTGGGGCCAACGTCCTGACTTTC.

This clone was counted only a few times. The chain combines TRBV7-9 with TRBJ1-5; TRBD1 matches at 8 bases. V was pared by 2 bases and J by 6 bases, with 6 bases of the junction left unmatched. The CDR3 has 15 residues. The germline V gene has CDR1 SEHNR and CDR2 FQNEAQ (reference sequence). CDR3 region: CASSLSSGGFQPQHF. The CDR3 coding sequence is TGTGCCAGCAGCTTATCGTCAGGGGGCTTTCAGCCCCAGCATTTT.

The rearrangement uses TRBV2 and TRBJ2-7, with no clear D. The CDR3 sequence is 18 residues long. Looked up from germline, CDR1 is SNHLY and CDR2 is FYNNEI. The V gene lost 4 bases and the J gene lost 2 bases, with 24 bases spanning the gap. CDR3 sequence (DNA): TGTGCCAGCAGTGTCGGCAGCCTTAGATCCTATTCCCCCTACGAGCAGTACTTC. Translation gives CASSVGSLRSYSPYEQYF.

A few counts support this clone. The genes are TRBV29-1 and TRBJ2-3; TRBD2 matches at 10 bases. CDR3 length equals 12 residues. The trim removed 7 bases at V and 11 bases at J, leaving 9 bases unmatched. The germline V gene has CDR1 SQVTM and CDR2 ANQGSEA. CDR3 sequence reads: CSAITSGDGQYF. CDR3 sequence (DNA): TGCAGCGCGATTACTAGCGGGGACGGGCAGTATTTT.

The chain combines TRBV5-1 with TRBJ2-7; possibly TRBD2 for D (5 bases). The V end lost 8 bases, the J end lost 3 bases, and 9 bases lay between the germline ends. Germline V gene sequence: CDR1 SGHRS, CDR2 YFSETQ. This CDR3 spans 11 amino acids. In DNA form, the CDR3 reads TGCGCCAGTCGAGAGGGCTACGAGCAGTACTTC. This codes for CASREGYEQYF.

This rearrangement joins TRBV4-1 to TRBJ1-1, with D perhaps matching TRBD1 (6 bases). The V gene lost 1 base and the J gene lost 4 bases, with 13 bases spanning the gap. Per germline, CDR1 MGHRA and CDR2 YSYEKL. The CDR3 has 15 amino acids. Written as DNA, the CDR3 is TGCGCCAGCAGCCAAGCGGGGGGGGCGGCCACTGAAGCTTTCTTT. It translates to CASSQAGGAATEAFF.